The sequence of this TCR beta chain was determined in a study of cytomegalovirus exposure and HLA in healthy donors. Study in general: Genotyping of 430 or so donors showed that around 86% belonged to the Caucasian-associated ancestry cluster.

The CDR3 is made up of 14 amino acids. The V and J ends lost 4 bases and 9 bases, in that order; junction bases with no gene match: 4. CDR1 and CDR2 (germline): WNHNN, SYGVQD (reference sequence). Amplification used 60 Vbeta primers and 13 Jbeta primers. Clones were read by immunoSEQ multiplex PCR, and TCRdb kept only the in-frame ones, dropping some. The sample yields around 20,000 clones, more than 80% seen once. This clone was seen once. The sequence derives from a human donor in good health. The specimen sequenced was PBMCs. The chain is built from TRBV10-1 and TRBJ2-1; 12 bases map to TRBD2. CDR3 loop: CASSASGRAGEQFF. CDR3 nucleotides: TGCGCCAGCAGTGCTAGCGGGAGGGCCGGTGAGCAGTTCTTC.